This T cell receptor (beta chain) is from a study of T cells in Graves' hyperthyroidism and ophthalmopathy. For the study at large: Peripheral blood was taken when the disease was first diagnosed, before any treatment began.

Study-level points and caveats: In blood, most of the thyroid clonotypes expanded above 0.001 were also present.

Stable Graves' hyperthyroidism denoted no ophthalmopathy progression over 18 months. Disease duration under 2 months; hyperthyroidism patients were aged 18 to 65. What was amplified from RNA transcripts were TCR beta CDR3 regions. A first-round RT-PCR of the TCR CDR3 used the HTBI primer set. TCRdb analysed the multiplex PCR reads with MiXCR anew, one entry per CDR3 protein. The sample comprises around 200,000 distinct CDR3 sequences, 15% to 20% of which are singletons, and about two fifths rests with the top ten. The germline V gene has CDR1 SEHNR and CDR2 FQNEAQ (reference sequence). V trimming: 6 bases; J trimming: 0 bases; junction bases outside the gene matches: 8. The CDR3 has 16 amino acids. A single count supports this clonotype. Its antigen remains unknown.

This receptor was taken from a man aged 35 to 55 with Graves' hyperthyroidism. V is TRBV7-9 and J is TRBJ2-7; 10 bases are shared with TRBD1. Source material: blood. The CDR3 spells CASSIAGQGPSYEQYF. CDR3 nucleotide sequence: TGTGCCAGCAGTATTGCGGGACAGGGGCCCTCCTACGAGCAGTACTTC.